This T cell receptor beta chain was sequenced during a study of vaccination effects on CD4 cells after COVID-19. TCRdb keeps only in-frame clones here, not all; method: immunoSEQ multiplex PCR. The sample includes under 9,000 clones, approximately 75% seen only once; the top ten take over 10%. Study-wide results and caveats: Late after vaccination, infection- and vaccine-induced clones showed marked clonal contraction.

Note on this clone: Antigen specificity is unknown.

Germline V lookup: CDR1 SGHRS, CDR2 YFSETQ. With 0 bases removed from V and 0 bases from J, the gap between germline ends came to 6 bases. The CDR3 covers 15 residues. Using viral peptide pools, the ViraFEST assay grew out antigen-specific CD4+ T cells prior to sequencing. Between days 9 and 11 of culture, CD4+ T cells were separated out. The TCR was taken from a human donor who received a COVID-19 vaccine. J is TRBJ1-4 and V is TRBV5-1, with D unresolved. This specimen was CD4+ T cells from PBMCs cultured with HCoV-229E spike peptides, taken before COVID-19 vaccination. The CDR3 region is CASSLAAPTNEKLFF. The CDR3 DNA follows: TGCGCCAGCAGCTTGGCAGCCCCAACTAATGAAAAACTGTTTTTT.